Listed here are 14 T cell receptor beta chains from one sample, sequenced in a study of cytomegalovirus exposure and HLA in healthy donors. Vbeta (60) and Jbeta (13) primers were used in the PCR. The assay was immunoSEQ multiplex PCR, and TCRdb's table has in-frame clones only and misses some. The repertoire holds approximately 130,000 clones, with roughly 71% as singletons. The sample taken for sequencing was PBMCs. The receptor source for this set is a woman between 40 and 55 years old in good health and CMV-seronegative.

The chain uses TRBV10-3 and TRBJ1-1; D unclear. The CDR3 is 14 amino acids. V was trimmed by 4 bases and J by 2 bases, leaving 11 bases between them. Germline CDR1 reads ENHRY; CDR2 reads SYGVKD. The CDR3 DNA reads TGTGCCATCAGTGCAAATTTCCAAAACACTGAAGCTTTCTTT. Amino acid sequence: CAISANFQNTEAFF.

This clone was seen a few times. The chain is built from TRBV28 and TRBJ1-2, with D perhaps TRBD1 (6 bases). This CDR3 contains 15 residues. V shed 3 bases and J shed 6 bases, with 17 bases lying between them. Germline V gene lookup returns CDR1 MDHEN and CDR2 SYDVKM. CDR3 DNA sequence: TGTGCCAGCAGTTTCGAGGACAGAGATTTAAATGGCTACACCTTC. Translating gives CASSFEDRDLNGYTF.

DNA for the CDR3: TGTGCCAGCAGCGAGAAATCGGGGGGCCGGACCGGGGAGCTGTTTTTT. It translates to CASSEKSGGRTGELFF. The chain employs TRBV2 and TRBJ2-2; tentatively, D is TRBD2 (7 bases). Deletions cut 6 bases from V and 5 bases from J, with 19 bases between. The germline V gene has CDR1 SNHLY and CDR2 FYNNEI. The CDR3 has 16 residues.

This chain connects TRBV4-2 to TRBJ2-1; 9 nucleotides line up with TRBD2. Germline CDR1 and CDR2: LGHNA and YNFKEQ. This CDR3 spans 15 amino acids. V was pared by 3 bases and J by 3 bases, with 3 bases of the junction left unmatched. The CDR3: CASSQVSGGYNEQFF. For the CDR3, the DNA is TGTGCCAGCAGCCAGGTTAGCGGGGGCTACAATGAGCAGTTCTTC.

The rearrangement uses TRBV20-1 and TRBJ2-3, with D unclear. The CDR3 spans 11 residues. Germline V gene lookup returns CDR1 DFQATT and CDR2 SNEGSKA (reference sequence). The V gene lost 2 bases and the J gene lost 6 bases, with 6 bases spanning the gap. CDR3 region: CSARLQDTQYF. For the CDR3, the DNA is TGCAGTGCTAGATTGCAGGATACGCAGTATTTT.

This clone was observed a single time. The rearrangement joins TRBV14 to TRBJ1-1, with D perhaps TRBD1 (6 bases). The CDR3 sequence is 14 residues long. Germline loops: CDR1 SGHDN, CDR2 FVKESK. V was pared by 6 bases and J by 3 bases, with 14 bases between. CDR3 sequence: CASRATSGDTEAFF. CDR3 DNA sequence: TGTGCCAGCAGAGCCACCTCAGGGGACACTGAAGCTTTCTTT.

The genes are TRBV19 and TRBJ1-2, with 9 nucleotides matching TRBD1. Germline CDR1 and CDR2: LNHDA and SQIVND (reference sequence). The CDR3 loop spans 16 amino acids. Trimming at V came to 5 bases and at J to 4 bases, leaving 11 bases not matched to a gene. The CDR3 sequence is CASSSTSGTGSYGYTF. CDR3 nucleotides: TGTGCCAGTAGTTCCACCTCCGGGACAGGGTCCTATGGCTACACCTTC.

The rearrangement joins TRBV28 to TRBJ1-6, with TRBD1 matching 7 bases. The CDR3 consists of 18 residues. CDR1 is MDHEN, CDR2 SYDVKM, per germline. Trimming took 2 bases from V and 0 from J; bases not matched to a gene: 7. The CDR3 is CASSLRGQPSSYNSPLHF. The CDR3 nucleotides read TGTGCCAGCAGTTTAAGGGGACAGCCAAGCTCCTATAATTCACCCCTCCACTTT.

DNA for the CDR3: TGTGCCAGCAGTGGGGAGGGGAACTATGGCTACACCTTC. Amino acids: CASSGEGNYGYTF. The V and J genes are TRBV6-5 and TRBJ1-2; D perhaps matches TRBD1 (5 bases). The germline V gene encodes CDR1 MNHEY and CDR2 SVGAGI. The CDR3 runs to 13 residues. V shed 5 bases and J shed 2 bases, with 9 bases lying between them.

V is TRBV7-9 and J is TRBJ2-7; TRBD1 matches at 7 bases. The V and J ends lost 5 bases and 2 bases, in that order; junction bases with no gene match: 6. This CDR3 contains 14 residues. CDR1 and CDR2 (germline): SEHNR, FQNEAQ (reference sequence). The CDR3 DNA reads as TGTGCCAGCAGCCTTGGACAGGTTCCCTACGAGCAGTACTTC. This sequence encodes CASSLGQVPYEQYF. The full variable domain, completed using reference TRBV7-9 and TRBJ2-7, is DTGVSQNPRHKITKRGQNVTFRCDPISEHNRLYWYRQTLGQGPEFLTYFQNEAQLEKSRLLSDRFSAERPKGSFSTLEIQRTEQGDSAMYLCASSLGQVPYEQYFGPGTRLTVT.

This clone has more than one count but fewer than ten. This chain uses TRBV19 with TRBJ2-7; 9 bases are a match to TRBD1. Unmatched junction bases numbered 7, after V lost 5 bases and J lost 2 bases. Germline values: CDR1 LNHDA, CDR2 SQIVND (reference sequence). CDR3 size: 15 residues. The CDR3 region is CASSVGTGITYEQYF. In nucleotides, the CDR3 is TGTGCCAGTAGTGTGGGGACAGGGATTACCTACGAGCAGTACTTC.

The V call is TRBV4-3, the J call TRBJ1-2, with TRBD1 matching 8 bases. Germline trimming cut 0 bases from V and 1 base from J; bases unmatched to any gene: 10. Germline V gives CDR1 LGHNA, CDR2 YSLEER. This CDR3 spans 18 amino acids. CDR3 bases: TGCGCCAGCAGCCAAGAAAAGAAGACAGGGGTAAATAACTATGGCTACACCTTC. It yields the protein CASSQEKKTGVNNYGYTF.

The chain couples TRBV6-5 to TRBJ1-3; the D gene is possibly TRBD1 (6 bases). The length of the CDR3 is 15 residues. The germline gives CDR1 MNHEY, CDR2 SVGAGI. V was cut by 2 bases and J by 0 bases, with 8 bases left in between. Here the CDR3 DNA reads TGTGCCAGCAGTTACGGGGACAACTCTGGAAACACCATATATTTT. Residues: CASSYGDNSGNTIYF.

The genes are TRBV7-2 and TRBJ2-3, with D perhaps TRBD1 (6 bases). Trimming took off 4 bases at V and 7 bases at J, with 9 bases between the two ends. The CDR3 runs to 12 residues. Germline CDR1 is SGHTA and CDR2 is FQGNSA. The chain's CDR3 is CASSSQGYTQYF. As DNA, the CDR3 is TGTGCCAGCAGCTCACAGGGTTATACGCAGTATTTT. Supplemented by reference TRBV7-2 and TRBJ2-3, the full variable domain reads GAGVSQSPSNKVTEKGKDVELRCDPISGHTALYWYRQSLGQGLEFLIYFQGNSAPDKSGLPSDRFSAERTGGSVSTLTIQRTQQEDSAVYLCASSSQGYTQYFGPGTRLTVL.